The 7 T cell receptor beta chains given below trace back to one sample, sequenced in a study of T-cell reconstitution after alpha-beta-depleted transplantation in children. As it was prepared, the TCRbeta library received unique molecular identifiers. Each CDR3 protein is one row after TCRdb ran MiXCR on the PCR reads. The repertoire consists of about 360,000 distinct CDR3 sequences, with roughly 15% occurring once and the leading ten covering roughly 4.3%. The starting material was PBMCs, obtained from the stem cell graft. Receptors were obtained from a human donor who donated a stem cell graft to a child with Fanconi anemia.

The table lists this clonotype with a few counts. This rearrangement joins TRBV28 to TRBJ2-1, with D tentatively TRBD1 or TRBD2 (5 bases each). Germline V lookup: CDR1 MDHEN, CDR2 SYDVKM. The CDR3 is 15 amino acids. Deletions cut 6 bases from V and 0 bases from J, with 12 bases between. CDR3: CASRSGPSSYNEQFF. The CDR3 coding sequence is TGTGCCAGCAGGTCGGGACCGAGCTCCTACAATGAGCAGTTCTTC.

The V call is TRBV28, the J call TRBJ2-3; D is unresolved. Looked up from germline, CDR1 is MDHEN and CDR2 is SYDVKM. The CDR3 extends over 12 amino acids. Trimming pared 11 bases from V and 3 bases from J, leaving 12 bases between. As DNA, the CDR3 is TGTGCCGTGGGATTAGCAACAGATACGCAGTATTTT. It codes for CAVGLATDTQYF.

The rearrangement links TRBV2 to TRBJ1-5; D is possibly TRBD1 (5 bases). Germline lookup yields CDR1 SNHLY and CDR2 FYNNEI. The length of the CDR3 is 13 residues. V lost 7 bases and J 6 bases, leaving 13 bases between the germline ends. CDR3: CASTSEQGQPQHF. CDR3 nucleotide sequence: TGTGCCAGCACATCCGAGCAGGGTCAGCCCCAGCATTTT. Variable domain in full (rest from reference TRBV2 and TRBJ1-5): EPEVTQTPSHQVTQMGQEVILRCVPISNHLYFYWYRQILGQKVEFLVSFYNNEISEKSEIFDDQFSVERPDGSNFTLKIRSTKLEDSAMYFCASTSEQGQPQHFGDGTRLSIL.

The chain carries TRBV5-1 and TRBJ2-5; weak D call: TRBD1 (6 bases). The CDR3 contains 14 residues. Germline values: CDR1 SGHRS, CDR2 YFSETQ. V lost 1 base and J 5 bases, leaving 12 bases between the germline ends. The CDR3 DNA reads TGCGCCAGCAGCTTGACCGGACAGTGGGAGACCCAGTACTTC. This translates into CASSLTGQWETQYF.

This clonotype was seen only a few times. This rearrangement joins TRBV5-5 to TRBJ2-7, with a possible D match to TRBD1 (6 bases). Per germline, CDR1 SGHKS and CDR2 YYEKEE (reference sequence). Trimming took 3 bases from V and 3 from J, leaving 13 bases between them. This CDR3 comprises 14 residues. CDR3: CASSSRQESYEQYF. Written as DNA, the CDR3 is TGTGCCAGCAGCTCCCGACAGGAGAGCTACGAGCAGTACTTC.

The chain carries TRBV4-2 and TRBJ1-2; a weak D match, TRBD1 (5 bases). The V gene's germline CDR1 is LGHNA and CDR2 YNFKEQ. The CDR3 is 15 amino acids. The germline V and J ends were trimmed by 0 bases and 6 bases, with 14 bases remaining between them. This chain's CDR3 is CASSQDRGPRHGYTF. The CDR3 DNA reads TGTGCCAGCAGCCAAGATCGGGGACCGAGGCATGGCTACACCTTC.

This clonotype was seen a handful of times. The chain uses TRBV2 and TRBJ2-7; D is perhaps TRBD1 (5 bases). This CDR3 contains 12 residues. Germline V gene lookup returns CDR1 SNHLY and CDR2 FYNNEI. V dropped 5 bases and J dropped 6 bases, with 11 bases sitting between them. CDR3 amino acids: CASSYTGTEQYV. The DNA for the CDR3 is TGTGCCAGCAGTTACACAGGAACCGAGCAGTACGTC.